What follows are 23 T cell receptor beta chains derived from one specimen sequenced in a study of blood T cells in healthy people across ages. The authors ran a second PCR of roughly 6 to 12 cycles using a sample-barcoded 5' primer and a J-beta primer mix. TCRdb re-analysed the 5' RACE reads in MiXCR, keeping a single row per CDR3 protein. This table has about 1,800,000 distinct CDR3 sequences, roughly 28% appearing once. Sequencing was done on a sample of blood. The receptors come from a woman between 25 and 40 years old in good health.

This clonotype was detected many times. V gene TRBV7-2 combines with J gene TRBJ2-7, with 10 bases lining up with TRBD1. The length of the CDR3 is 13 residues. V gave up 5 bases and J gave up 5 bases; unmatched junction bases: 3. Germline assignment: CDR1 SGHTA and CDR2 FQGNSA. In DNA form, the CDR3 reads TGTGCCAGCAGCCGGGACAGGGGCCACGAGCAGTACTTC. It translates to CASSRDRGHEQYF.

This clonotype was recorded many times. The chain uses TRBV29-1 and TRBJ1-2, with D possibly being TRBD1 (5 bases). V was trimmed by 4 bases and J by 5 bases, leaving 26 bases between them. Germline CDR1 and CDR2: SQVTM and ANQGSEA. This CDR3 contains 17 residues. As DNA, the CDR3 is TGCAGCGTTGGACCCCCCCGGGACCTCATACTAATTTATGGCTACACCTTC. Its protein is CSVGPPRDLILIYGYTF.

The chain links TRBV30 to TRBJ2-7; 11 positions match TRBD2. J was trimmed by 2 bases and V by 3 bases; bases with no gene match: 3. The CDR3 totals 14 residues. Germline loops: CDR1 GTSNPN, CDR2 SVGIG (reference sequence). This chain's CDR3 is CAWSVAGGPYEQYF. In DNA, the CDR3 is TGTGCCTGGAGCGTAGCGGGAGGGCCCTACGAGCAGTACTTC. Full variable domain (outside the CDR3, taken from reference TRBV30 and TRBJ2-7): SQTIHQWPATLVQPVGSPLSLECTVEGTSNPNLYWYRQAAGRGLQLLFYSVGIGQISSEVPQNLSASRPQDRQFILSSKKLLLSDSGFYLCAWSVAGGPYEQYFGPGTRLTVT.

This clonotype was seen only a few times. CDR3 bases: TGCAGTGCTAGAGACCGACAGGTCGGGCAAGAGACCCAGTACTTC. Protein: CSARDRQVGQETQYF. The chain combines TRBV20-1 with TRBJ2-5; D perhaps matches TRBD1 (6 bases). Germline V gene sequence: CDR1 DFQATT, CDR2 SNEGSKA (reference sequence). Trimming left V 0 bases short and J 2 bases short, with 13 bases between. CDR3 size: 15 residues.

This clonotype came up a few times. CDR3 sequence (DNA): TGTGCCAGCAGCTCCCTCGGGGGAGGTGAGCAGTTCTTC. Translated, it gives CASSSLGGGEQFF. The rearrangement uses TRBV5-6 and TRBJ2-1; D is perhaps TRBD2 (6 bases). The CDR3 has 13 amino acids. V was clipped by 3 bases and J by 9 bases, with 13 bases between them. Germline CDR1 reads SGHDT; CDR2 reads YYEEEE.

This clonotype was picked up many times. V gene TRBV7-2 combines with J gene TRBJ2-5, with 10 bases identical to TRBD1. V gave up 5 bases and J gave up 2 bases; unmatched junction bases: 8. Germline V gene sequence: CDR1 SGHTA, CDR2 FQGNSA. This CDR3 is built from 16 residues. In DNA form, the CDR3 reads TGTGCCAGCAGCCGAGACAGGGGGCGAAATCAAGAGACCCAGTACTTC. Its translation: CASSRDRGRNQETQYF.

The chain is built from TRBV9 and TRBJ2-7; D is unresolved. Germline loops: CDR1 SGDLS, CDR2 YYNGEE. V was cut by 4 bases and J by 3 bases, with 17 bases left in between. The CDR3 runs to 15 residues. CDR3 sequence (DNA): TGTGCCAGCAGCTCCTCGCCTACTGGGATCTACGAGCAGTACTTC. Translating gives CASSSSPTGIYEQYF. The entire variable domain, with the rest obtained from reference TRBV9 and TRBJ2-7, is as follows: DSGVTQTPKHLITATGQRVTLRCSPRSGDLSVYWYQQSLDQGLQFLIQYYNGEERAKGNILERFSAQQFPDLHSELNLSSLELGDSALYFCASSSSPTGIYEQYFGPGTRLTVT.

The chain links TRBV3-1 to TRBJ2-1, with 9 bases aligning to TRBD1. V shed 4 bases, J shed 9 bases, and the junction held 13 bases outside the gene matches. This CDR3 spans 16 amino acids. CDR1 is LGHDT and CDR2 is YNNKEL in the germline V gene (reference sequence). CDR3 sequence reads: CASSLVGTGKAVEQFF. CDR3 coding DNA: TGTGCCAGCAGCCTCGTCGGGACAGGGAAAGCTGTTGAGCAGTTCTTC.

The chain recombines TRBV7-2 with TRBJ1-4; 9 nucleotides line up with TRBD1. The CDR3 totals 14 residues. CDR1 is SGHTA, CDR2 FQGNSA, per germline. V dropped 3 bases and J dropped 10; count of bases not matched to a gene: 6. CDR3 amino acids: CASSFGTGLRKLFF. The CDR3 nucleotides read TGTGCCAGCAGCTTTGGGACAGGGCTAAGAAAACTGTTTTTT.

This clonotype was detected many times. The rearrangement links TRBV6-2 or TRBV6-3 to TRBJ1-2; D not certain. The CDR3 extends over 14 amino acids. V was shortened by 7 bases and J by 7 bases, with 19 bases between the two germline ends. Germline loops: CDR1 MNHEY, CDR2 SVGEGT. CDR3 sequence (DNA): TGTGCCAGCAACGAGGCTGCGCGGGGATTTGGCTACACCTTC. This translates into CASNEAARGFGYTF.

This clonotype has just a few counts. The chain employs TRBV25-1 and TRBJ2-5; TRBD1 is a possible D gene (5 bases). V was trimmed by 1 base and J by 5 bases, leaving 11 bases between them. From germline, CDR1 is MGHDK and CDR2 SYGVNS. The CDR3 totals 14 residues. The CDR3 bases are TGTGCCAGCAGTGAATTTGCGTCAGGGGAGACCCAGTACTTC. Its protein product is CASSEFASGETQYF.

The chain has TRBV29-1 and TRBJ2-7, with 9 bases matching TRBD1. The closer fit of TRBJ2-5 to the DNA end suggests the J call may be wrong. CDR1 and CDR2 from the germline V gene are SQVTM and ANQGSEA. The CDR3 has 15 residues. This CDR3 is CSVELHRGRGETQYF. The CDR3 DNA sequence: TGCAGCGTTGAACTCCACAGGGGGCGCGGGGAGACCCAGTACTTC.

This clonotype was found a few times. The rearrangement links TRBV15 to TRBJ1-1, with D maybe TRBD1 (5 bases). The CDR3 is 16 amino acids. Trimming took off 0 bases at V and 5 bases at J, with 16 bases between the two ends. CDR1 LNHNV and CDR2 YYDKDF come from the germline V gene (reference sequence). The CDR3: CATSREGVGRETEAFF. Here the CDR3 DNA reads TGTGCCACCAGCAGAGAGGGGGTCGGCCGGGAGACTGAAGCTTTCTTT.

Concerning this clonotype: A single base separates this from a much larger clone, so it may be a read error. This chain connects TRBV2 to TRBJ1-2; the match to TRBD1 covers 9 bases. Unmatched junction bases numbered 8, after V lost 10 bases and J lost 2 bases. The CDR3 is made up of 14 amino acids. CDR1 is SNHLY and CDR2 is FYNNEI in the germline V gene. The CDR3 coding sequence is TGTGCCATCACGACAGGGGGGGTGAACTATGGCTACACCTTC. This encodes CAITTGGVNYGYTF.

With respect to this clonotype: Mismatch with germline at one junction end may stem from a read error. The V gene is TRBV3-1, the J gene TRBJ2-1; 8 bases are a match to TRBD2. The germline gives CDR1 LGHDT, CDR2 YNNKEL (reference sequence). This CDR3 is built from 16 residues. Here the CDR3 reads CTSSQAGASSDNEQFF. CDR3 DNA: TGTACCAGCAGCCAAGCGGGAGCGTCAAGCGACAATGAGCAGTTCTTC.

This clonotype was recorded at least ten times. The CDR3 nucleotides are TGTGCCAGCACCCCTAGTGATTCCTACAATGAGCAGTTCTTC. It encodes CASTPSDSYNEQFF. The chain uses TRBV12-3 or TRBV12-4 and TRBJ2-1; no definite D call. V lost 7 bases and J lost 1, with 11 bases in between. This CDR3 is 14 amino acids long.

This sequence joins TRBV4-1 and TRBJ1-5; D unresolved. Germline CDR1 MGHRA, CDR2 YSYEKL. The CDR3 loop spans 17 amino acids. Deletions cut 0 bases from V and 6 bases from J, with 18 bases between. CDR3 sequence: CASSQDTITGSRQPQHF. The CDR3 coding sequence is TGCGCCAGCAGCCAAGATACAATTACGGGTTCTCGTCAGCCCCAGCATTTT.

The rearrangement uses TRBV9 and TRBJ1-1; D is ambiguous. The germline CDR1 and CDR2 sequences are SGDLS and YYNGEE. V was shortened by 0 bases and J by 7 bases, with 13 bases between the two germline ends. The CDR3 extends over 14 amino acids. The CDR3 reads CASSVVASRDEAFF. The CDR3 DNA reads as TGTGCCAGCAGCGTAGTCGCCTCTAGGGATGAAGCTTTCTTT.

This chain uses TRBV4-3 with TRBJ2-3; 8 bases are a match to TRBD2. CDR1 and CDR2 from the germline V gene are LGHNA and YSLEER. Trimming removed 1 base from V and 3 bases from J; junction bases left unmatched: 3. The CDR3 has 15 residues. CDR3 nucleotides: TGCGCCAGCAGCCAAGTGGGACTAGGTACAGATACGCAGTATTTT. Translating gives CASSQVGLGTDTQYF.

This clonotype was seen a handful of times. The V gene is TRBV29-1, the J gene TRBJ2-3; 12 bases fit TRBD2. The CDR3 length is 13 residues. Germline CDR1 is SQVTM and CDR2 is ANQGSEA. With 7 bases clipped from V and 5 bases from J, the junction kept 4 bases outside the gene matches. The CDR3 spells CSGLLAGGDTQYF. Here the CDR3 DNA reads TGCAGCGGGCTACTAGCGGGGGGAGATACGCAGTATTTT.

This clonotype was picked up a small number of times. The chain employs TRBV6-5 and TRBJ2-3; D not certain. CDR1 is MNHEY, CDR2 SVGAGI, per germline. The germline V and J ends were trimmed by 4 bases and 6 bases, with 11 bases remaining between them. The CDR3 is made up of 13 amino acids. This CDR3 is CASSLRPPDTQYF. CDR3 nucleotide sequence: TGTGCCAGCAGTTTACGACCGCCGGATACGCAGTATTTT.

With respect to this clonotype: A much larger clone sits a single nucleotide away, making a read error possible. The CDR3 protein is CATSDSRTGYRNNEQYF. As DNA, the CDR3 is TGTGCCACCAGTGATTCCAGGACAGGGTATAGGAACAATGAGCAGTACTTC. The V gene is TRBV24-1, the J gene TRBJ2-5; TRBD1 aligns across 8 bases. The CDR3 runs to 17 residues. The V gene end was trimmed by 2 bases and the J gene end by 11 bases; junction bases not matched to a gene: 18. Per the germline V gene, CDR1 is KGHDR and CDR2 is SFDVKD.

This clonotype was seen more than once but under ten times. CDR3 amino acids: CASSLYPALNTEAFF. The DNA of the CDR3 is TGTGCCAGCAGCTTATATCCAGCTCTGAACACTGAAGCTTTCTTT. V usage is TRBV7-2 and J usage is TRBJ1-1; D unresolved. Germline V gene sequence: CDR1 SGHTA, CDR2 FQGNSA. The CDR3 has 15 amino acids. Trimming took 2 bases from V and 0 from J, leaving 10 bases between them.